The next 7 T cell receptor beta chains were all read from a single sample in a study of blood T cells in healthy people across ages. Primed by a sample-barcoded 5' primer and a J-beta primer mix, a second PCR proceeded for roughly 6 to 12 cycles. A single record per CDR3 protein comes from TCRdb applying MiXCR to the 5' RACE reads. The sample includes 600,000 to 1,000,000 distinct CDR3 sequences, roughly 50% of them seen just once. The sequencing sample was made of blood. These receptors all stem from a young man in good health.

This clonotype was counted once. This sequence joins TRBV12-3 or TRBV12-4 and TRBJ1-4; D perhaps matches TRBD1 (5 bases). The CDR3 loop spans 13 amino acids. V gave up 3 bases and J gave up 11 bases, with 13 bases separating them. DNA of the CDR3: TGTGCCAGCAGTTTGGAAACTTGGGGGAAACTGTTTTTT. Its protein product is CASSLETWGKLFF.

The chain employs TRBV11-3 and TRBJ2-1; the D is unclear. V was pared by 5 bases and J by 8 bases, with 16 bases between. The germline V gene encodes CDR1 SGHNT and CDR2 YENEEA. The CDR3 is made up of 14 amino acids. CDR3 sequence: CASSLGQTGDEQFF. For the CDR3, the DNA is TGTGCCAGCAGCCTGGGTCAGACTGGGGATGAGCAGTTCTTC.

V usage is TRBV6-2 or TRBV6-3 and J usage is TRBJ1-5, with D unresolved. The CDR3 is made up of 12 amino acids. The germline V gene encodes CDR1 MNHEY and CDR2 SVGEGT. V was cut by 6 bases and J by 7 bases, with 10 bases left in between. CDR3 protein: CASSDPLQPQHF. CDR3 nucleotide sequence: TGTGCCAGCAGCGACCCACTGCAGCCCCAGCATTTT.

The table lists this clonotype with a few counts. This chain links TRBV2 with TRBJ1-2; D gene uncertain. The CDR3 covers 16 residues. Germline CDR1 and CDR2: SNHLY and FYNNEI. V was clipped by 5 bases and J by 4 bases, with 20 bases between them. The CDR3 reads CASSPDWTSVGYGYTF. CDR3 in DNA: TGTGCCAGCAGTCCCGATTGGACCTCCGTCGGCTATGGCTACACCTTC.

This clonotype was observed a handful of times. This chain connects TRBV29-1 to TRBJ2-4; no definite D call. The CDR3 runs to 12 residues. Germline V gives CDR1 SQVTM, CDR2 ANQGSEA. Trimming shortened V by 7 bases and J by 5 bases, and 12 bases separated the two germline ends. CDR3 in amino acids: CSGTDGQNIQYF. CDR3 DNA sequence: TGCAGCGGGACGGACGGACAAAACATTCAGTACTTC.

Comment on this clonotype: Its ends do not fully match the called genes, so a read error is possible. The chain links TRBV7-2 to TRBJ2-2; no clear D. Germline V CDR1 and CDR2: SGHTA, FQGNSA. CDR3 length: 13 amino acids. CDR3: CDSTYQAPGELFF. The CDR3 DNA reads as TGTGACAGCACCTATCAGGCTCCCGGGGAGCTGTTTTTT.

The rearrangement uses TRBV2 and TRBJ1-1; no clear D. Trimming took off 4 bases at V and 4 bases at J, with 10 bases between the two ends. This CDR3 region has 13 residues. Germline V gene data show CDR1 as SNHLY and CDR2 as FYNNEI. In DNA, the CDR3 is TGTGCCAGCAGTGGCACAGCCAGCACTGAAGCTTTCTTT. The encoded protein is CASSGTASTEAFF. Filled out from reference TRBV2 and TRBJ1-1, the complete variable domain reads EPEVTQTPSHQVTQMGQEVILRCVPISNHLYFYWYRQILGQKVEFLVSFYNNEISEKSEIFDDQFSVERPDGSNFTLKIRSTKLEDSAMYFCASSGTASTEAFFGQGTRLTVV.